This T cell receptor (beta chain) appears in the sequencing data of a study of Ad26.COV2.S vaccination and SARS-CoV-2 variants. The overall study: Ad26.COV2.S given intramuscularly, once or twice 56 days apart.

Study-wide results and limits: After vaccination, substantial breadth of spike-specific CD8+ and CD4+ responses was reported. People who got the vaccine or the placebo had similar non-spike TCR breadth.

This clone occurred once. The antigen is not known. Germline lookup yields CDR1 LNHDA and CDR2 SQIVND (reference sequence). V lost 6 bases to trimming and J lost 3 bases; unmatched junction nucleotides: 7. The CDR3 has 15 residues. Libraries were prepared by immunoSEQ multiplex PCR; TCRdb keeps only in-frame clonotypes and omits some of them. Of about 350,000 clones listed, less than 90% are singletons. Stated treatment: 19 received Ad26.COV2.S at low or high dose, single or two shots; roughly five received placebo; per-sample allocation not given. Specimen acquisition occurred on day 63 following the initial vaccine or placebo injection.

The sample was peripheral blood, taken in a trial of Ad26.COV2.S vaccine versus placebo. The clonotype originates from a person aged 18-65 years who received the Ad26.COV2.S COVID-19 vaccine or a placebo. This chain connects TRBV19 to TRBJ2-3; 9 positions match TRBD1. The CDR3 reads CASRPGQGPTDTQYF. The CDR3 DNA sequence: TGTGCCAGTAGGCCGGGACAGGGCCCAACAGATACGCAGTATTTT.